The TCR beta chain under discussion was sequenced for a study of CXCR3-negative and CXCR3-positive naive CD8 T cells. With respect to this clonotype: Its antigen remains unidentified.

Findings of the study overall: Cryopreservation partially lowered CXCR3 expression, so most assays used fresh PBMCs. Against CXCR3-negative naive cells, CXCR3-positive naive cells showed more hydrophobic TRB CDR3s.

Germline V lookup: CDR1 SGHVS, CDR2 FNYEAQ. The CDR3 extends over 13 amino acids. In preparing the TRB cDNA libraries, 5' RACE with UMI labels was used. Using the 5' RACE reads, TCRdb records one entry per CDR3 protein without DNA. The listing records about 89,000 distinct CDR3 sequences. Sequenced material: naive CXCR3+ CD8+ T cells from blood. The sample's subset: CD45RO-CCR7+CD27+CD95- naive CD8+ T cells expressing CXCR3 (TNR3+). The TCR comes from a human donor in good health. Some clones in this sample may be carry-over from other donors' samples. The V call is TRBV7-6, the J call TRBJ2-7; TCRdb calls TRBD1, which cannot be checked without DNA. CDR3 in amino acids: CASSAGQDYEQYF.